What follows is one T cell receptor (beta chain) and its context. The record originates from a study of T-cell memory formation after mild COVID-19. TCRdb redid the calling of the 5' RACE reads with MiXCR, one entry per CDR3 protein. The sample includes 95,000 to 120,000 distinct CDR3 sequences, approximately 21% of them seen just once. The source of this sequence is a man younger than 35 who had mild COVID-19 (a few samples of this study predate the infection). Cell type and time point are not known. Source material: PBMCs or a T cell subset sorted from them (not recorded which).

CDR3 region: CSVRGDEQYF. The CDR3 DNA reads TGCAGCGTTCGGGGGGACGAGCAGTACTTC. V gene TRBV29-1 combines with J gene TRBJ2-7, with 7 bases fitting TRBD2. V was pared by 5 bases and J by 5 bases, with 0 bases of the junction left unmatched. The CDR3 consists of 10 residues. The V gene's germline CDR1 is SQVTM and CDR2 ANQGSEA.